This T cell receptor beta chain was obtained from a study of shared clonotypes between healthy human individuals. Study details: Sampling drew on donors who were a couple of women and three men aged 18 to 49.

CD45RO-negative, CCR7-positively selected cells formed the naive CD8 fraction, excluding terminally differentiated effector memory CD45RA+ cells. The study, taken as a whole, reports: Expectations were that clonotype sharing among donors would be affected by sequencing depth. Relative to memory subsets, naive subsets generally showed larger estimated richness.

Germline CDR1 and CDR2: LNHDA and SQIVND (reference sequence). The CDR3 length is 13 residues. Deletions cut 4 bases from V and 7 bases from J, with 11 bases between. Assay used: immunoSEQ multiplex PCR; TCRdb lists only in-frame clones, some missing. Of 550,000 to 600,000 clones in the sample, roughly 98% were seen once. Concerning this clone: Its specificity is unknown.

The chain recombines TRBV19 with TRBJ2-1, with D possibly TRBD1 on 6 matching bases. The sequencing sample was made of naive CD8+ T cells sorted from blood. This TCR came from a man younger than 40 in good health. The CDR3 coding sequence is TGTGCCAGTAGTAACCCTACAGGGAATGAGCAGTTCTTC. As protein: CASSNPTGNEQFF. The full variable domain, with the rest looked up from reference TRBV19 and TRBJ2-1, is DGGITQSPKYLFRKEGQNVTLSCEQNLNHDAMYWYRQDPGQGLRLIYYSQIVNDFQKGDIAEGYSVSREKKESFPLTVTSAQKNPTAFYLCASSNPTGNEQFFGPGTRLTVL.